The 10 T cell receptor beta chains listed next were all sequenced from one sample in a study of a mutant IDH1 vaccine in newly diagnosed glioma (dated by TCRdb to the early 2020s). The time point label, as the study defines it: week 35, safety follow-up. A 20-mer mutant IDH1 peptide at 300 micrograms in Montanide made up each vaccine dose, which was injected subcutaneously together with topical imiquimod. The library was produced with the immunoSEQ multiplex PCR assay. What TCRdb holds here is the immuneACCESS table cut down to in-frame rearrangements. Part of the clones is not present; checked against another copy, under half of the missing clones reflect an unresolved V gene, and the others are unexplained. Here the sample has about 50,000 clones; over 65% occur a single time. The top ten constitute over 9% of the sample. Their specific antigens are unknown. This specimen consisted of PBMCs, obtained from a glioma patient whose treatment included an IDH1 peptide vaccine. The receptors come from a man aged 35 to 55 with glioma.

This clone occurred once. J is TRBJ2-3 and V is TRBV4-3; the D is unclear. Germline loops: CDR1 LGHNA, CDR2 YSLEER. This CDR3 spans 14 amino acids. Deletions cut 0 bases from V and 2 bases from J, with 6 bases between. The CDR3 nucleotides are TGCGCCAGCAGCCAAGAGGGCTACACAGATACGCAGTATTTT. Its protein product is CASSQEGYTDTQYF.

This clone came up a few times. The rearrangement links TRBV6-5 to TRBJ1-1, with D possibly matching TRBD1 (5 bases). This CDR3 is built from 14 residues. V lost 2 bases, J lost 5 bases, and 12 bases lay in between. The germline gives CDR1 MNHEY, CDR2 SVGAGI. CDR3 in DNA: TGTGCCAGCAGTTACATGGGGGGAACAACTGAAGCTTTCTTT. This codes for CASSYMGGTTEAFF.

The CDR3 reads CASSLAGEAFF. The CDR3 coding sequence is TGTGCCAGCAGCCTAGCCGGCGAAGCTTTCTTT. The chain employs TRBV11-2 and TRBJ1-1; no reliable D call. The CDR3 has 11 amino acids. Germline CDR1 and CDR2: SGHAT and FQNNGV. Trimming left V 5 bases short and J 8 bases short, with 9 bases between.

The genes are TRBV5-6 and TRBJ2-7, with D possibly called TRBD1 or TRBD2 (5 bases each). The CDR3 has 15 amino acids. CDR1 is SGHDT, CDR2 YYEEEE, per germline. V lost 4 bases to trimming and J lost 7 bases, with 21 bases between them. The CDR3 reads CASSLGTVHPGEQYV. In nucleotides, the CDR3 is TGTGCCAGCAGCCTGGGGACCGTCCATCCGGGGGAGCAGTACGTC.

The chain carries TRBV6-4 and TRBJ2-7; D gene uncertain. Germline CDR1 and CDR2: MRHNA and SNTAGT. CDR3 length: 15 amino acids. For the CDR3, the DNA is TGTGCCAGCAGTGACTCGGATCCGTTCTCCCACGAGCAGTACGTC. This translates into CASSDSDPFSHEQYV.

This chain uses TRBV7-2 with TRBJ2-7; the D call may be TRBD1 or TRBD2 (5 bases each). The germline gives CDR1 SGHTA, CDR2 FQGNSA. Trimming left V 1 base short and J 4 bases short, with 14 bases between. The CDR3 extends over 15 amino acids. In DNA, the CDR3 is TGTGCCAGCAGCTTAGAGGGACGCATTTTTTACGAGCAGTACTTC. Its protein product is CASSLEGRIFYEQYF.

The rearrangement joins TRBV5-1 to TRBJ2-1; 9 bases are shared with TRBD2. The CDR3 spans 17 residues. CDR1 and CDR2 (germline): SGHRS, YFSETQ. Trimming cost V 0 bases and J 2 bases; bases outside gene matches: 6. CDR3 nucleotides: TGCGCCAGCAGCTTGGCTGCTAGCGGGGCCGCCTACAATGAGCAGTTCTTC. Translating it yields CASSLAASGAAYNEQFF.

This clone was detected only once. J is TRBJ2-3 and V is TRBV11-3; tentatively, D is TRBD2 (5 bases). Germline CDR1 SGHNT, CDR2 YENEEA. V was cut by 5 bases and J by 0 bases, with 9 bases left in between. This CDR3 comprises 14 residues. The CDR3 loop reads CASSPTRSTDTQYF. The CDR3, as DNA: TGTGCCAGCAGCCCTACTAGGAGCACAGATACGCAGTATTTT.

This chain connects TRBV10-1 to TRBJ2-7; TRBD2 aligns across 9 bases. This CDR3 region has 15 residues. The germline V gene has CDR1 WNHNN and CDR2 SYGVQD (reference sequence). V was pared by 2 bases and J by 6 bases, with 8 bases of the junction left unmatched. Written as DNA, the CDR3 is TGCGCCAGCAGTGAGAGTGGCGGGAGGGCAGGCGAGCAGTACTTC. Encoded protein: CASSESGGRAGEQYF.

V gene TRBV19 combines with J gene TRBJ1-5; perhaps TRBD1 as D (6 bases). Germline values: CDR1 LNHDA, CDR2 SQIVND (reference sequence). V dropped 6 bases and J dropped 3 bases, with 12 bases sitting between them. This CDR3 contains 14 residues. The CDR3 DNA reads TGTGCCAGTAGGCCCGACAGGACCAATCAGCCCCAGCATTTT. Its translation: CASRPDRTNQPQHF.